In its sample, the clone carrying this T cell receptor beta chain was seen a few times. This CDR3 is built from 15 residues. Germline V gene lookup returns CDR1 WNHNN and CDR2 SYGVQD (reference sequence). J gave up 5 bases and V 3 bases, and 4 bases lay outside the gene matches. Sample-barcoded 5' priming and a J-beta primer mix drove a second PCR of roughly 7 to 11 cycles. TCRdb recomputed calls from the 5' RACE reads with MiXCR, one row per CDR3 protein. Of about 640,000 distinct CDR3 sequences listed, 40% to 45% are singletons. This entry comes from a study of blood T cells in healthy people across ages.

The sample taken for sequencing was blood. The gene calls are TRBV10-1 and TRBJ2-1; TRBD2 agrees at 10 bases. This TCR was sampled from an elderly man in good health. CDR3 coding DNA: TGCGCCAGCAGTGATCCTAGCGGGAGCCACAATGAGCAGTTCTTC. It is translated as CASSDPSGSHNEQFF.